This T cell receptor (beta chain) stems from a study of blood T cells in healthy people across ages. Healthy Russian Caucasian donors spanned ages 6 to 90 years. The length of the CDR3 is 12 residues. From germline, CDR1 is MDHEN and CDR2 SYDVKM. General study results and limits: PBMCs that were unsorted prevented a conclusive naive versus antigen-experienced comparison.

Using a J-beta primer mix together with a sample-barcoded 5' primer, a second PCR was run for about 6 to 11 cycles. TCRdb reanalysed the 5' RACE reads using MiXCR and keeps one entry per CDR3 protein. The table shows over 1,500,000 distinct CDR3 sequences, with 39% occurring only once. A remark on this clonotype: Its antigen is undetermined. An end of the junction differs from the germline gene, which may be a read error.

The TCR originated in a human donor in good health. This chain connects TRBV28 to TRBJ2-5; D uncertain. The J call may be faulty, since TRBJ2-7 better matches the DNA end. Sequences were obtained from blood. The CDR3 loop is CANSLIPYEQYF. CDR3 nucleotides: TGTGCCAACAGTTTAATCCCGTACGAGCAGTACTTC.